The clone carrying this T cell receptor (beta chain) was seen ten or more times. Unique molecular identifiers tagged the TCRbeta library. Using its own MiXCR run on the PCR reads, TCRdb lists one record per CDR3 protein. The table includes over 80,000 distinct CDR3 sequences, roughly a quarter detected once. The source of the sample is a study of T-cell reconstitution after alpha-beta-depleted transplantation in children. Germline lookup yields CDR1 SQVTM and CDR2 ANQGSEA. CDR3 size: 13 residues. With 6 bases removed from V and 1 base from J, the gap between germline ends came to 12 bases. The sample was PBMCs, taken before TCRalphabeta/CD19-depleted stem cell transplant. This TCR was sampled from a boy aged 2 to 10 with acute lymphoblastic leukemia, due to receive a stem cell transplant. The chain links TRBV29-1 to TRBJ1-1, with D perhaps matching TRBD1 (5 bases). This CDR3 reads CSVSNGGNTEAFF. The CDR3 nucleotides read TGCAGCGTCTCCAATGGGGGGAACACTGAAGCTTTCTTT.